Each of the 6 T cell receptor beta chains below was sequenced from the same sample in a study of cytomegalovirus exposure and HLA in healthy donors. Researchers ran the PCR with 60 Vbeta and 13 Jbeta primers. Method: immunoSEQ multiplex PCR; TCRdb's copy keeps in-frame clones and lacks some. The table lists 85,000 to 100,000 clones, around four fifths of them singletons. Sequencing was performed on PBMCs. These TCRs come from a woman aged 40-49 years in good health and CMV-seropositive.

Points on this clone: The junction departs from the called germline gene at one end, perhaps through a read error. DNA of the CDR3: TGTGCTAGCAGCCCAACCGGGACACAGCAAGAGACCCAGTACTTC. Translated: CASSPTGTQQETQYF. The rearrangement links TRBV7-7 to TRBJ2-5, with TRBD1 as a possible D gene (6 bases). Germline V gene lookup returns CDR1 SSHAT and CDR2 FNYEAQ (reference sequence). The CDR3 contains 15 residues.

The rearrangement links TRBV5-4 to TRBJ1-3; 8 nucleotides line up with TRBD1. The CDR3 sequence is 13 residues long. V lost 4 bases to trimming and J lost 7 bases; unmatched junction nucleotides: 4. Germline CDR1 is SGHNT and CDR2 is YYREEE (reference sequence). CDR3 amino acids: CASSRGQGNTIYF. CDR3 bases: TGTGCCAGCAGCAGAGGACAGGGCAACACCATATATTTT.

The V gene is TRBV18, the J gene TRBJ2-7; no clear D gene. CDR1 is KGHSH, CDR2 LQKENI, per germline. This CDR3 has 15 residues. Trimming left V 0 bases short and J 0 bases short, with 9 bases between. CDR3 sequence reads: CASSPPQASSYEQYF. CDR3 sequence (DNA): TGTGCCAGCTCACCACCCCAGGCGAGCTCCTACGAGCAGTACTTC.

V and J are TRBV13 and TRBJ2-3, with 8 bases fitting TRBD1. CDR1 PRHDT and CDR2 FYEKMQ come from the germline V gene (reference sequence). With V trimmed by 0 bases and J by 1 base, 12 bases remained unmatched. The CDR3 runs to 19 residues. In DNA, the CDR3 is TGTGCCAGCAGCTTAGGGGGGACAGGTCCCTCCGAGCGCACAGATACGCAGTATTTT. Protein product: CASSLGGTGPSERTDTQYF.

CDR3 nucleotides: TGTGCCAGCAGCTTAGTCGGGCAGGGGAACACTGAAGCTTTCTTT. It is translated as CASSLVGQGNTEAFF. V is TRBV7-9 and J is TRBJ1-1; perhaps TRBD1 as D (5 bases). CDR1 is SEHNR and CDR2 is FQNEAQ in the germline V gene (reference sequence). V dropped 1 base and J dropped 1 base, with 10 bases sitting between them. This CDR3 contains 15 residues. The full variable domain, its missing parts supplied by reference TRBV7-9 and TRBJ1-1, is DTGVSQNPRHKITKRGQNVTFRCDPISEHNRLYWYRQTLGQGPEFLTYFQNEAQLEKSRLLSDRFSAERPKGSFSTLEIQRTEQGDSAMYLCASSLVGQGNTEAFFGQGTRLTVV.

The chain is built from TRBV29-1 and TRBJ1-2, with D unclear. V gave up 5 bases and J gave up 0 bases, with 16 bases separating them. This CDR3 has 15 residues. Germline loops: CDR1 SQVTM, CDR2 ANQGSEA. CDR3: CSVFLEYRANYGYTF. CDR3 coding DNA: TGCAGCGTTTTTTTAGAGTATAGAGCTAACTATGGCTACACCTTC.